This TCR beta chain derives from a study of blood T cell repertoires in COVID-19. About the study: The study drew acute and convalescent COVID-19 samples from the United States, Italy and Spain. Sample material is recorded as cDNA or gDNA derived from T cells, B-cell-depleted T cells, or PBMCs.

Here immunoSEQ multiplex PCR was the method, and the copy in TCRdb shows in-frame clones only, minus some. The sample comprises about 200,000 clones, over 60% of which are singletons, and 5.5% rests with the top ten. The junction had 5 bases not matched to a gene; V was cut back by 6 bases and J by 3 bases. Germline lookup yields CDR1 KGHSH and CDR2 LQKENI. CDR3 length: 14 amino acids. The receptor comes from a woman between 65 and 79 years old with acute or convalescent COVID-19. The sample was peripheral blood. The chain uses TRBV18 and TRBJ1-1, with 9 bases aligning to TRBD1. The CDR3: CASSSGTGYTEAFF. The CDR3 DNA reads TGTGCCAGCTCTTCGGGGACAGGGTACACTGAAGCTTTCTTT.